The 15 T cell receptor beta chains below come from one sample, sequenced in a study of post-analysis software for immune sequencing data. Study-wide findings and caveats: The study found TRBV5-6, TRBV5-1 and TRBV20-1 among about 5 TRBV segments more frequent in patients than controls.

TCR beta cDNA libraries had unique molecular identifiers. In TCRdb, the PCR reads were re-called with MiXCR into one record per CDR3 protein. The profile shows 820,000 or so distinct CDR3 sequences, about 50% of them singletons. These receptors have no known antigen. Sequenced: blood. Receptors originate from a girl aged 10-17 years with multiple sclerosis.

The gene calls are TRBV29-1 and TRBJ2-7; possible D gene TRBD1, 8 bases. Germline-derived CDR1 and CDR2 are SQVTM and ANQGSEA. V was shortened by 7 bases and J by 0 bases, with 13 bases between the two germline ends. The length of the CDR3 is 13 residues. The DNA of the CDR3 is TGCAGCGCACAGGGGGGGAGCTCCTACGAGCAGTACTTC. This codes for CSAQGGSSYEQYF.

CDR3 nucleotide sequence: TGCAGTGCTAGATCCCTAGCGGGGAAAGGCTCCTACAATGAGCAGTACTTC. This translates into CSARSLAGKGSYNEQYF. The rearrangement links TRBV20-1 to TRBJ2-1; 9 nucleotides line up with TRBD2. The J call may be in error: the DNA end matches TRBJ2-7 better. Per the germline V gene, CDR1 is DFQATT and CDR2 is SNEGSKA (reference sequence). This CDR3 region has 17 residues.

V usage is TRBV4-2 and J usage is TRBJ2-7; D possibly corresponds to TRBD2 (6 bases). Germline-derived CDR1 and CDR2 are LGHNA and YNFKEQ. V gave up 4 bases and J gave up 6 bases, with 22 bases separating them. The length of the CDR3 is 16 residues. CDR3 nucleotide sequence: TGTGCCAGCAGCCCCCTCTCCGGGGGAGGTATAGGCGAGCAGTACTTC. This sequence encodes CASSPLSGGGIGEQYF.

CDR3 loop: CSVEEVDNQETQYF. The CDR3 DNA is TGCAGCGTTGAAGAGGTGGACAACCAAGAGACCCAGTACTTC. The chain carries TRBV29-1 and TRBJ2-5; D might be TRBD1 (5 bases). This CDR3 has 14 residues. Germline values: CDR1 SQVTM, CDR2 ANQGSEA. With 0 bases removed from V and 0 bases from J, the gap between germline ends came to 8 bases.

This sequence joins TRBV28 and TRBJ2-5; possible D gene TRBD2, 5 bases. The V and J ends lost 0 bases and 1 base respectively, with 12 bases between them. The CDR3 has 16 residues. Germline CDR1 and CDR2: MDHEN and SYDVKM. CDR3 sequence reads: CASSLWSRALQETQYF. The CDR3 DNA is TGTGCCAGCAGTTTATGGTCGCGGGCACTCCAAGAGACCCAGTACTTC.

The V gene is TRBV20-1, the J gene TRBJ2-2, with D hard to call. CDR1 and CDR2 from the germline V gene are DFQATT and SNEGSKA (reference sequence). Trimming left V 6 bases short and J 0 bases short, with 8 bases between. The CDR3 is 13 residues long. CDR3 loop: CSAWATNTGELFF. As DNA, the CDR3 is TGCAGTGCCTGGGCAACGAACACCGGGGAGCTGTTTTTT.

The rearrangement uses TRBV20-1 and TRBJ2-7; TRBD2 agrees at 7 bases. V trimming: 6 bases; J trimming: 5 bases; junction bases outside the gene matches: 13. Germline CDR1 reads DFQATT; CDR2 reads SNEGSKA (reference sequence). CDR3 size: 14 residues. CDR3 in DNA: TGCAGTGCCCCTAAATGGCGGGGGAGGAACGAGCAGTACTTC. Protein: CSAPKWRGRNEQYF.

The chain links TRBV29-1 to TRBJ2-3; D may be TRBD1 or TRBD2 (5 bases each). V lost 7 bases, J lost 7 bases, and 12 bases lay in between. Per germline, CDR1 SQVTM and CDR2 ANQGSEA. This CDR3 is built from 11 residues. The CDR3 here is CSAGTANTQYF. In nucleotides, the CDR3 is TGCAGCGCAGGGACGGCTAATACGCAGTATTTT.

This clonotype was seen only a few times. This chain connects TRBV20-1 to TRBJ2-7; 14 bases are shared with TRBD2. Trimming at V came to 0 bases and at J to 1 base, leaving 8 bases not matched to a gene. The germline V gene encodes CDR1 DFQATT and CDR2 SNEGSKA (reference sequence). The CDR3 is 18 residues long. The CDR3: CSARDPGTSGGVSYEQYF. For the CDR3, the DNA is TGCAGTGCTAGAGACCCCGGGACTAGCGGGGGCGTATCCTACGAGCAGTACTTC.

The gene calls are TRBV20-1 and TRBJ2-3; 10 nucleotides match TRBD2. In germline, CDR1 is DFQATT, CDR2 SNEGSKA (reference sequence). The CDR3 extends over 15 amino acids. J was trimmed by 4 bases and V by 5 bases; bases with no gene match: 9. CDR3: CSAPGLADRSDTQYF. The CDR3 DNA reads as TGCAGTGCTCCAGGACTAGCGGACCGATCAGATACGCAGTATTTT.

This clonotype appeared a few times. The chain employs TRBV7-2 and TRBJ2-1; D possibly corresponds to TRBD2 (5 bases). Germline V gene lookup returns CDR1 SGHTA and CDR2 FQGNSA. The V end was cut by 5 bases, the J end by 7 bases, with 15 bases between. This CDR3 region has 14 residues. The CDR3 coding sequence is TGTGCCAGCAGCCGGGGTTCTCCAAAGAATGAGCAGTTCTTC. This translates into CASSRGSPKNEQFF.

The CDR3 DNA sequence: TGCGCCAGCACCGAGGCCGGGACCACGGAAGAGCAGTACTTC. Its translation: CASTEAGTTEEQYF. The gene calls are TRBV5-1 and TRBJ2-4; D may be TRBD1 or TRBD2 (5 bases each). Germline V lookup: CDR1 SGHRS, CDR2 YFSETQ. CDR3 length: 14 residues. The germline V and J ends were trimmed by 6 bases and 13 bases, with 23 bases remaining between them.

The table lists this clonotype with a count of one. The chain joins TRBV9 to TRBJ2-1; tentatively, D is TRBD1 or TRBD2 (5 bases each). This CDR3 spans 15 amino acids. Germline CDR1 and CDR2: SGDLS and YYNGEE. V gave up 0 bases and J gave up 4 bases, with 11 bases separating them. The CDR3 loop is CASSVVGTHYNEQFF. The DNA of the CDR3 is TGTGCCAGCAGCGTAGTCGGGACCCATTACAATGAGCAGTTCTTC.

The chain has TRBV20-1 and TRBJ2-3, with 7 bases fitting TRBD1. The CDR3 is made up of 15 amino acids. Germline loops: CDR1 DFQATT, CDR2 SNEGSKA (reference sequence). V lost 6 bases to trimming and J lost 2 bases; unmatched junction nucleotides: 11. The CDR3, as DNA: TGCAGTGCCAATCGAGGACAGGCCGACACAGATACGCAGTATTTT. It is translated as CSANRGQADTDTQYF.

This clonotype was counted only a few times. The chain has TRBV29-1 and TRBJ1-4, with no clear D. V shed 1 base and J shed 0 bases, with 6 bases lying between them. Germline CDR1 and CDR2: SQVTM and ANQGSEA. The CDR3 is 14 amino acids. The CDR3 coding sequence is TGCAGCGTTGAAGGACTTGCAACTAATGAAAAACTGTTTTTT. Its protein product is CSVEGLATNEKLFF. The full variable domain, rest sourced from reference TRBV29-1 and TRBJ1-4, is SAVISQKPSRDICQRGTSLTIQCQVDSQVTMMFWYRQQPGQSLTLIATANQGSEATYESGFVIDKFPISRPNLTFSTLTVSNMSPEDSSIYLCSVEGLATNEKLFFGSGTQLSVL.